The rows below give T cell receptor beta chains drawn from one sample of a study of CXCR3-negative and CXCR3-positive naive CD8 T cells. TCRdb reworked the 5' RACE reads into one entry per CDR3 protein, no DNA. The data include tens of thousands of distinct CDR3 sequences; the top ten clones carry around 2%. The sample comprised naive CXCR3- CD8+ T cells from blood. These receptors were collected from a human donor in good health. Some clones in this sample may be carry-over from other donors' samples. Each CDR3 is given with its conserved first and last residue. Clone size is given for some rows only: seen once, a few or many times, or a class if the clone is expanded.

>NA|TRBJ1-4|TRBV7-2
CASSLTGSRNEKLFF
>medium-sized|TRBJ2-3|TRBV3-1
CASSQGIGRGGNTQYF
>NA|TRBJ1-4|TRBV9
CASSVERSTNEKLFF
>NA|TRBJ1-1|TRBV20-1
CSARERGNTEAFF
>NA|TRBJ2-2|TRBV15
CATSRVTLNTGELFF
>NA|TRBJ2-3|TRBV4-3
CASSQESDRLSTDTQYF
>NA|TRBJ2-4|TRBV9
CASSADREGDKNIQYF
>NA|TRBJ1-5|TRBV27
CASKRVDSNQPQHF
>NA|TRBJ1-3|TRBV12-3/TRBV12-4
CASIRDSEPGNTIYF
>NA|TRBJ2-7|TRBV5-1
CASSSGRRSYEQYF
>NA|TRBJ2-7|TRBV3-1
CASSQEGIDYKQYF
>NA|TRBJ1-1|TRBV7-2
CASSLSTGVNTEAFF
>NA|TRBJ1-1|TRBV4-3
CASSQDFRTNTEAFF
>NA|TRBJ1-1|TRBV21-1
CASSKGGARTGGGTEAFF
>NA|TRBJ2-7|TRBV6-2/TRBV6-3
CASSYYGPGNEQYF
>NA|TRBJ2-1|TRBV13
CASSLSTGVYNEQFF
>medium-sized|TRBJ2-7|TRBV7-2
CASSLGSGATVYEQYF
>NA|TRBJ2-7|TRBV6-5
CASSYSQGSYEQYF
>NA|TRBJ2-1|TRBV28
CASSTLRGPRGNEQFF
>NA|TRBJ2-1|TRBV7-8
CASSLQRGGRYNEQFF
>NA|TRBJ1-1|TRBV4-3
CASSQGGVTEAFF
>NA|TRBJ2-2|TRBV29-1
CSVVSRSGTGELFF
>NA|TRBJ2-7|TRBV15
CATSRGVTYEQYF
>NA|TRBJ2-2|TRBV6-2/TRBV6-3
CASGTRDTGELFF
>NA|TRBJ2-1|TRBV28
CASSLFDGAPYNEQFF
>NA|TRBJ2-1|TRBV3-1
CASSPFGAGADNEQFF
>NA|TRBJ2-3|TRBV10-3
CAISESERGALMGLTDTQYF